This TCR beta chain was profiled in a study of tissue T cells after allogeneic stem cell transplantation. This clone was counted only a few times. Its antigen is not known. The CDR3 sequence is 17 residues long. Per germline, CDR1 SEHNR and CDR2 FQNEAQ (reference sequence). With 5 bases removed from V and 4 bases from J, the gap between germline ends came to 21 bases. Points from the study as a whole: Anatomically similar tissues had similar TCR repertoires within each patient.

Sequencing used immunoSEQ multiplex PCR; TCRdb keeps in-frame clones, though not all of them. The sample includes under 4,000 clones, roughly 70% of them seen just once. The sample was tissue from the right colon, taken at autopsy. This sequence originates from a male donor at least 60 years old with lung cancer. The V and J genes are TRBV7-9 and TRBJ2-1; the D gene is possibly TRBD2 (6 bases). The CDR3 region has the DNA TGTGCCAGCAGCCCCCCGGCGGGTGGGAGCGGGTACAATGAGCAGTTCTTC. This encodes CASSPPAGGSGYNEQFF.